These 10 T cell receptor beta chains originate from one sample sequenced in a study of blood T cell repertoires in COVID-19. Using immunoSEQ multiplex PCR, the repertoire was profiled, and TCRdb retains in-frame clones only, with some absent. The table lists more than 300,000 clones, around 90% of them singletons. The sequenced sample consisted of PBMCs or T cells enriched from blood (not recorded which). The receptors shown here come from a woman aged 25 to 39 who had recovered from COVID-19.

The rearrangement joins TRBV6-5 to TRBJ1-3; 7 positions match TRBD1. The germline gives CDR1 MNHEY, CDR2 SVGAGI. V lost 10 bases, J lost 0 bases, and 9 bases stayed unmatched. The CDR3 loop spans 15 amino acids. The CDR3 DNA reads TGTGCCACCCTTGGGACAGCCGGCTCTGGAAACACCATATATTTT. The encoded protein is CATLGTAGSGNTIYF.

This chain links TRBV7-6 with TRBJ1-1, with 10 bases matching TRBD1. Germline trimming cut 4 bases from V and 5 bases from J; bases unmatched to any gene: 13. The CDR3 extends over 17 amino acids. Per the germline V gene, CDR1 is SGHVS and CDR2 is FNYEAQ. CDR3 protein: CASSSGTGAHLATEAFF. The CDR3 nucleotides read TGTGCCAGCAGCTCCGGGACAGGGGCTCACCTGGCAACTGAAGCTTTCTTT.

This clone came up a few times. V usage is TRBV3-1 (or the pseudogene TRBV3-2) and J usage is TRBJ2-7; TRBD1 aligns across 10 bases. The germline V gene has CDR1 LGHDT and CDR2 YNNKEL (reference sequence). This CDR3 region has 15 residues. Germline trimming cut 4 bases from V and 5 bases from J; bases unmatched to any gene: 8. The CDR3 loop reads CASSPLTGGWNEQYF. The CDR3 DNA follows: TGTGCCAGCAGCCCTCTGACAGGGGGCTGGAACGAGCAGTACTTC.

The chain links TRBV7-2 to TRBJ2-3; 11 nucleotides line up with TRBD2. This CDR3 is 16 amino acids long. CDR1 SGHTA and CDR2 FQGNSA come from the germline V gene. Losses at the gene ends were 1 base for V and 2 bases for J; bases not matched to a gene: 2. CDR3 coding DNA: TGTGCCAGCAGCTTAGGACTAGCGGGAATCACAGATACGCAGTATTTT. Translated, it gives CASSLGLAGITDTQYF.

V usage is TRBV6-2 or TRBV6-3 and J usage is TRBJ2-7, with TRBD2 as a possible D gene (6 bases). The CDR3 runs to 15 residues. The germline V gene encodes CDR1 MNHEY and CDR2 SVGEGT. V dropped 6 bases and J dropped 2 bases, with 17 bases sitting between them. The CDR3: CASSQLRREPYEQYF. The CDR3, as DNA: TGTGCCAGCAGCCAACTCCGGAGGGAACCCTACGAGCAGTACTTC.

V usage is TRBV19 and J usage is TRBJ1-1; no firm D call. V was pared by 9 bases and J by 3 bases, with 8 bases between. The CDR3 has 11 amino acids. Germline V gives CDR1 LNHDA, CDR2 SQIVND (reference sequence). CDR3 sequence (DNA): TGTGCCAGCAGTGAGTACACTGAAGCTTTCTTT. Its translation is CASSEYTEAFF.

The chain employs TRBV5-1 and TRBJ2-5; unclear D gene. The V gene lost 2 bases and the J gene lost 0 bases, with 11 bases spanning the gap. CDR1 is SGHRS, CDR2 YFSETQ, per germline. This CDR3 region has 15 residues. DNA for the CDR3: TGCGCCAGCAGCTTAAAGCCGTCCTACCAAGAGACCCAGTACTTC. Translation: CASSLKPSYQETQYF.

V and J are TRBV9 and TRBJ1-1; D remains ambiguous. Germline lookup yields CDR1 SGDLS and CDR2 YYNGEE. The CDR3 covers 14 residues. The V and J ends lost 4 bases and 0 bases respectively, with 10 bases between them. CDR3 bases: TGTGCCAGCAGCCTCATTCCGGTGAACACTGAAGCTTTCTTT. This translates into CASSLIPVNTEAFF.

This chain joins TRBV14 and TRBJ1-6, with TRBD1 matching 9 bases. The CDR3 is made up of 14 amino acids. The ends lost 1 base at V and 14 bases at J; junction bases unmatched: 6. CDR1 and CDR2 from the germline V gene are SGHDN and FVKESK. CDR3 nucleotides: TGTGCCAGCAGCCAAGGACAGGGGGTCAACACCCTCCACTTT. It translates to CASSQGQGVNTLHF. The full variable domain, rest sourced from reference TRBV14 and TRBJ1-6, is EAGVTQFPSHSVIEKGQTVTLRCDPISGHDNLYWYRRVMGKEIKFLLHFVKESKQDESGMPNNRFLAERTGGTYSTLKVQPAELEDSGVYFCASSQGQGVNTLHFGNGTRLTVT.

The CDR3 region is CASSNRQGGSPLHF. The CDR3 nucleotides read TGTGCCAGCAGCAACCGACAGGGTGGCTCACCCCTCCACTTT. The chain couples TRBV27 to TRBJ1-6, with TRBD1 matching 7 bases. The CDR3 is 14 residues long. CDR1 is MNHEY and CDR2 is SMNVEV in the germline V gene (reference sequence). Trimming cost V 6 bases and J 10 bases; bases outside gene matches: 9.